This T cell receptor (beta chain) was profiled in a study of blood T cell repertoires in COVID-19. Profiling relied on immunoSEQ multiplex PCR, and the TCRdb table lists in-frame clones only, not all of them. Altogether around 250,000 clones are present, around 84% being singletons, with the ten largest covering 15% to 19%. About this clone itself: The junction departs from the called germline gene at one end, perhaps through a read error.

Germline V gene data show CDR1 as SSHAT and CDR2 as FNYEAQ (reference sequence). The CDR3 contains 16 residues. The sequencing input was PBMCs or T cells enriched from blood (not recorded which). The clonotype originates from a man aged 18 to 35 who had recovered from COVID-19. The chain employs TRBV7-7 and TRBJ2-1, with 11 positions matching TRBD2. CDR3 coding DNA: TGTGCTAGCAGCCCGGGGACTAGCGGCTCCTACAATGAGCAGTTCTTC. Encoded protein: CASSPGTSGSYNEQFF.